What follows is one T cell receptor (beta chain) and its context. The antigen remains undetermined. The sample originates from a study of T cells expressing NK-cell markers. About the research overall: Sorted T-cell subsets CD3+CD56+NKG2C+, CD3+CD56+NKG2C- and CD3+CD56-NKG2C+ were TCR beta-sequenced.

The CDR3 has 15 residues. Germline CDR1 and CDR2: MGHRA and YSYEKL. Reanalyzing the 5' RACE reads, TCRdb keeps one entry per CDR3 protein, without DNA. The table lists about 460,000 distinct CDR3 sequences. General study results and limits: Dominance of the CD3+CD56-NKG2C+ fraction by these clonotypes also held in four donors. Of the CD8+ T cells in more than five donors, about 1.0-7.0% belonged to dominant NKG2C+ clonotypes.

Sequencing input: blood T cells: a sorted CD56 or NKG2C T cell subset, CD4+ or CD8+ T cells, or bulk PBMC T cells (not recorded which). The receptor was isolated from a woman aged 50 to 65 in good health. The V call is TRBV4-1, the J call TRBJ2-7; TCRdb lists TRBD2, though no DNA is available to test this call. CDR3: CASSAPTSGSGEQYF.